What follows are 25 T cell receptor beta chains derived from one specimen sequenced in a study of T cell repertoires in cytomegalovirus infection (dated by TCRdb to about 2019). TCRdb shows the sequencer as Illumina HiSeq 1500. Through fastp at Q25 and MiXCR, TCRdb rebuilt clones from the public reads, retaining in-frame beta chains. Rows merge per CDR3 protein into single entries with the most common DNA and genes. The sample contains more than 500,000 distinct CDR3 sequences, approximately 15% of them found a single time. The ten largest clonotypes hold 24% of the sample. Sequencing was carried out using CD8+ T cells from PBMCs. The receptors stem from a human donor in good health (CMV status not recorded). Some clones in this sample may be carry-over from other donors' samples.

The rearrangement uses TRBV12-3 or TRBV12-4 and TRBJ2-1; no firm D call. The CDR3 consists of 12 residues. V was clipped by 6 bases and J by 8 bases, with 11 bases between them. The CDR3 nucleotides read TGTGCCAGCAGCCCGACTGAGGATGAGCAGTTCTTC. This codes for CASSPTEDEQFF.

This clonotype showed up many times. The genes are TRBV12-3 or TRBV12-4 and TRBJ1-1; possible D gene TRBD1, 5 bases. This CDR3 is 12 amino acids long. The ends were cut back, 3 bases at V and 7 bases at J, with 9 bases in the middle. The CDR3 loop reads CASSFGTDEAFF. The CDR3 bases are TGTGCCAGCAGTTTTGGGACGGATGAAGCTTTCTTT.

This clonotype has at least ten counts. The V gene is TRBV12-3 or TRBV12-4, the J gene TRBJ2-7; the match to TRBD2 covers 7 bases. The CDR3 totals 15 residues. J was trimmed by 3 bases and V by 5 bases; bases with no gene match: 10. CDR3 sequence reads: CASSPRASGDYEQYF. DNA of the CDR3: TGTGCCAGCAGTCCCCGTGCTAGCGGAGACTACGAGCAGTACTTC.

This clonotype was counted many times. The CDR3 protein is CASSLKPRSYGYTF. CDR3 DNA: TGTGCCAGCAGCTTGAAACCCAGGTCCTATGGCTACACCTTC. The chain has TRBV5-6 and TRBJ1-2; D not certain. CDR1 and CDR2 from the germline V gene are SGHDT and YYEEEE. V was shortened by 1 base and J by 4 bases, with 11 bases between the two germline ends. The length of the CDR3 is 14 residues.

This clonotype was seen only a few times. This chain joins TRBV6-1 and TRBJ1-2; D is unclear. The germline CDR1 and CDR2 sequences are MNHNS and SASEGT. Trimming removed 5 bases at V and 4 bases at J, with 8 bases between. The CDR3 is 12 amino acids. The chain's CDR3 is CASSRDAYGYTF. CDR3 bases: TGTGCCAGCAGTCGGGATGCCTATGGCTACACCTTC.

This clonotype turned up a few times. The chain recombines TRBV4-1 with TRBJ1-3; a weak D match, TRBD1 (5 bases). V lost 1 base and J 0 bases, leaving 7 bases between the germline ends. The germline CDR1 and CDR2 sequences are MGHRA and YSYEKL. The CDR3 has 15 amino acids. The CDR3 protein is CASSQVGGSGNTIYF. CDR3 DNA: TGCGCCAGCAGCCAAGTTGGGGGCTCTGGAAACACCATATATTTT.

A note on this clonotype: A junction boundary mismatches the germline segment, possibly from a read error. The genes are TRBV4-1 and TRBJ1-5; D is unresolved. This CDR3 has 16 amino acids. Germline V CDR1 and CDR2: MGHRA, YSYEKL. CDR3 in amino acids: CASSQVSHDSNQLQHF. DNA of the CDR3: TGCGCCAGCAGCCAAGTGTCACACGATAGCAATCAGCTCCAGCATTTT.

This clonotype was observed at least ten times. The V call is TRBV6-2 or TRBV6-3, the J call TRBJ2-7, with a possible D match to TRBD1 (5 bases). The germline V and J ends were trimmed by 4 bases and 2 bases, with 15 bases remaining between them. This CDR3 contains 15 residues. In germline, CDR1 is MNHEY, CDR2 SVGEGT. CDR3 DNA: TGTGCCAGCAGTTCCCCCCAGGGATTTACCTACGAGCAGTACTTC. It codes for CASSSPQGFTYEQYF.

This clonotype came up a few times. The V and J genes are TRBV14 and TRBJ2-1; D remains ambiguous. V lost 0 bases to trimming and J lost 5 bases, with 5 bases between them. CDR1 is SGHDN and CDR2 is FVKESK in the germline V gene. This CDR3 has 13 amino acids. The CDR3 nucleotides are TGTGCCAGCAGCCAAGAATGGGACAATGAGCAGTTCTTC. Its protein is CASSQEWDNEQFF.

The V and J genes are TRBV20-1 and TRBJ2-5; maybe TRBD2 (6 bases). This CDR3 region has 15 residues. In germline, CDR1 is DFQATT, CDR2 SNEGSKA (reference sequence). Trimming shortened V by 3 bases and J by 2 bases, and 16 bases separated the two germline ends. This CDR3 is CSARSGAGIQETQYF. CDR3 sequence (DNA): TGCAGTGCTAGGTCGGGAGCAGGGATTCAAGAGACCCAGTACTTC.

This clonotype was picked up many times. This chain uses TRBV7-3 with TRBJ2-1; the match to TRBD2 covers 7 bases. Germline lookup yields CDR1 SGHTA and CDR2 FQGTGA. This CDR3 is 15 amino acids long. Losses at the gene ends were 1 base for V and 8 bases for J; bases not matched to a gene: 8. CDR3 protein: CASSLIRGEIHEQFF. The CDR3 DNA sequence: TGTGCCAGCAGCTTAATACGGGGGGAGATTCATGAGCAGTTCTTC. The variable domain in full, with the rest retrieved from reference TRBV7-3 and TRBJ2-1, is GAGVSQTPSNKVTEKGKYVELRCDPISGHTALYWYRQSLGQGPEFLIYFQGTGAADDSGLPNDRFFAVRPEGSVSTLKIQRTERGDSAVYLCASSLIRGEIHEQFFGPGTRLTVL.

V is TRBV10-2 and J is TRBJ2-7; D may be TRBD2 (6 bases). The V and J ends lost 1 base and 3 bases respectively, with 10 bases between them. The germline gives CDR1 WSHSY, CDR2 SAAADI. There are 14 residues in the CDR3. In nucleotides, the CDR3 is TGCGCCAGCAGTGAGTGGGGGGTCAACTACGAGCAGTACTTC. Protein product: CASSEWGVNYEQYF.

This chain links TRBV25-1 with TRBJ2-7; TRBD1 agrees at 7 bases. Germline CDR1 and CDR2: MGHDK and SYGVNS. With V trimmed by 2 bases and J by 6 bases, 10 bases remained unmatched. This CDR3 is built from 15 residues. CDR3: CASSEVRGGYGEQYF. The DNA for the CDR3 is TGTGCCAGCAGTGAAGTGAGAGGGGGCTATGGCGAGCAGTACTTC.

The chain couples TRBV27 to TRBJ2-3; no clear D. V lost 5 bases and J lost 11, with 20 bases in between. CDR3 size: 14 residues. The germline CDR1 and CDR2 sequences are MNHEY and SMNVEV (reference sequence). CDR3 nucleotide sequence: TGTGCCAGCAGTCTCGTCCGGCAGGACGGTAGGCAGTATTTT. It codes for CASSLVRQDGRQYF.

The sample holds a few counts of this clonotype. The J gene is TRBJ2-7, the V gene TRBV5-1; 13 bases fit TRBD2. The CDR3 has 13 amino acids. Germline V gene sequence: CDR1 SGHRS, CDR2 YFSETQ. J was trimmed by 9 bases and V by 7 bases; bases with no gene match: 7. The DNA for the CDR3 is TGCGCCAGCCGGGCTGGGACTAGCGGGGTGCAGTACTTC. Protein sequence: CASRAGTSGVQYF.

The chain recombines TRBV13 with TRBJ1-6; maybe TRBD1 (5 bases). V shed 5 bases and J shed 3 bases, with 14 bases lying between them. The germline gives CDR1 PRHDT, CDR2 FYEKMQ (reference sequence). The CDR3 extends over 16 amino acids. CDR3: CASSSAGTFYNSPLHF. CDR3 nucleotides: TGTGCCAGCAGCAGCGCCGGGACGTTCTATAATTCACCCCTCCACTTT. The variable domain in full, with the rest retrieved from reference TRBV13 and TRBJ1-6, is AAGVIQSPRHLIKEKRETATLKCYPIPRHDTVYWYQQGPGQDPQFLISFYEKMQSDKGSIPDRFSAQQFSDYHSELNMSSLELGDSALYFCASSSAGTFYNSPLHFGNGTRLTVT.

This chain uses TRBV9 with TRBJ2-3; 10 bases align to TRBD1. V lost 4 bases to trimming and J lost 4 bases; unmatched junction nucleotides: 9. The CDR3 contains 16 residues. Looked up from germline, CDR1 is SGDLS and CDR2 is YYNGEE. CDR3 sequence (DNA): TGTGCCAGCAGCCTACGGACAGGGGGTATTGCAGATACGCAGTATTTT. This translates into CASSLRTGGIADTQYF.

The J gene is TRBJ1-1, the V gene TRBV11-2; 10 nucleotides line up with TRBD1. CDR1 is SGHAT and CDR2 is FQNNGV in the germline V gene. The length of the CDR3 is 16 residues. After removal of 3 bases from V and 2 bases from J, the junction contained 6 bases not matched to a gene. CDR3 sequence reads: CASSFWDRGSNTEAFF. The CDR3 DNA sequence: TGTGCCAGCAGCTTCTGGGACAGGGGAAGTAACACTGAAGCTTTCTTT.

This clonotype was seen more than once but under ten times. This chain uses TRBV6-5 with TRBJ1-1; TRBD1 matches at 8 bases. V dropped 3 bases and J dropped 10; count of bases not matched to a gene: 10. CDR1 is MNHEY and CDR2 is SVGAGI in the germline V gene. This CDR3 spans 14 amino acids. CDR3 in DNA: TGTGCCAGCAGTTATCCGGGACAGGCGCAGGGAGCTTTCTTT. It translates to CASSYPGQAQGAFF.

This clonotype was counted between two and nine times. The CDR3 DNA follows: TGTGCCACCAGCAGAGGGACAGAGATGCAAGAGACCCAGTACTTC. This encodes CATSRGTEMQETQYF. The J gene is TRBJ2-5, the V gene TRBV15, with a possible D match to TRBD1 (6 bases). The CDR3 is made up of 15 amino acids. Trimming took off 1 base at V and 2 bases at J, with 11 bases between the two ends. Germline-derived CDR1 and CDR2 are LNHNV and YYDKDF (reference sequence).

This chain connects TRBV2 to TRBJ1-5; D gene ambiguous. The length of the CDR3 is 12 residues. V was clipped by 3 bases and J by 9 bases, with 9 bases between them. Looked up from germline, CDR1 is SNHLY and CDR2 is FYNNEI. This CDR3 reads CASSDRYRPQHF. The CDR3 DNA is TGTGCCAGCAGTGACAGATACCGGCCCCAGCATTTT.

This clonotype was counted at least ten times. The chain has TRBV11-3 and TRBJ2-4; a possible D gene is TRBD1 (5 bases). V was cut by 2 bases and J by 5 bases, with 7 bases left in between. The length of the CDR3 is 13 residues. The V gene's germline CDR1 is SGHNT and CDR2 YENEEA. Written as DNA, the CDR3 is TGTGCCAGCAGCTTAAGGGGTGAAAACATTCAGTACTTC. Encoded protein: CASSLRGENIQYF.

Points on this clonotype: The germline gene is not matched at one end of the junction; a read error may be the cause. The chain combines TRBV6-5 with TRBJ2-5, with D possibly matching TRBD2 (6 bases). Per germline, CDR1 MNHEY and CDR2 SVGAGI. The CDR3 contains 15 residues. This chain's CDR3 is CASSFYLGSQDTQYF. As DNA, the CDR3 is TGTGCCAGCAGTTTTTACCTCGGGAGCCAAGATACCCAGTACTTC.

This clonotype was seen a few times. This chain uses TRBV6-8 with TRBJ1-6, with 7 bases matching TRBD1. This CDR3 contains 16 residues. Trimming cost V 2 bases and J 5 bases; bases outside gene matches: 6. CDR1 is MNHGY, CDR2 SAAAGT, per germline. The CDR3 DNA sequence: TGTGCCAGCAGTTACGGTCGGCAGGGGGATAATTCACCCCTCCACTTT. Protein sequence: CASSYGRQGDNSPLHF.

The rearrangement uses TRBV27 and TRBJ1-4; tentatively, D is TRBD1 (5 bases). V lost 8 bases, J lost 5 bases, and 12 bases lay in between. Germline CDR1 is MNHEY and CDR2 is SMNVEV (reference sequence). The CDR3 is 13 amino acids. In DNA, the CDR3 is TGTGCCAGCCACGACAGACTAAATGAAAAACTGTTTTTT. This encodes CASHDRLNEKLFF.